A single sample is the source of the 29 T cell receptor beta chains below, sequenced in a study of radiotherapy plus CTLA-4 blockade in lung cancer. The repertoire was sequenced with immunoSEQ multiplex PCR; TCRdb's copy has only in-frame clones and lacks some. The sample includes 30,000 or so clones, more than 75% of them seen just once. The sequencing here drew on peripheral blood, taken from a patient treated with radiotherapy plus ipilimumab. These receptor sequences come from a human donor with non-small cell lung cancer who had stable disease on radiotherapy plus ipilimumab.

This sequence joins TRBV27 and TRBJ1-1; the match to TRBD1 covers 7 bases. Germline V gives CDR1 MNHEY, CDR2 SMNVEV (reference sequence). The V segment lost 4 bases and the J segment 0 bases; nucleotides outside the gene matches: 11. The CDR3 is 17 residues long. CDR3 residues: CASSSYRGRGMNTEAFF. In DNA, the CDR3 is TGTGCCAGCAGTTCCTACAGGGGAAGAGGGATGAACACTGAAGCTTTCTTT.

The gene calls are TRBV9 and TRBJ2-1; D unresolved. V lost 0 bases, J lost 9 bases, and 10 bases lay in between. Germline CDR1 SGDLS, CDR2 YYNGEE. The CDR3 covers 13 residues. CDR3 DNA: TGTGCCAGCAGCGTAGAGGGCTGGGGTGAGCAGTTCTTC. Its protein is CASSVEGWGEQFF.

The genes are TRBV13 and TRBJ2-2; a possible D gene is TRBD1 (6 bases). Trimming pared 1 base from V and 3 bases from J, leaving 6 bases between. Looked up from germline, CDR1 is PRHDT and CDR2 is FYEKMQ (reference sequence). The CDR3 loop spans 14 amino acids. The CDR3 sequence is CASSLEGDTGELFF. The CDR3 DNA is TGTGCCAGCAGCTTAGAGGGGGACACCGGGGAGCTGTTTTTT.

The chain employs TRBV10-3 and TRBJ2-5; 9 bases are shared with TRBD2. The CDR3 loop spans 14 amino acids. V shed 4 bases, J shed 4 bases, and the junction held 4 bases outside the gene matches. CDR1 ENHRY and CDR2 SYGVKD come from the germline V gene. This CDR3 reads CAISGGGARETQYF. The DNA of the CDR3 is TGTGCCATCAGTGGCGGGGGGGCGCGAGAGACCCAGTACTTC.

The rearrangement links TRBV9 to TRBJ1-2; 9 bases line up with TRBD1. The CDR3 is made up of 13 amino acids. Per the germline V gene, CDR1 is SGDLS and CDR2 is YYNGEE. V was pared by 3 bases and J by 4 bases, with 1 base of the junction left unmatched. CDR3 loop: CASSGGQGYGYTF. The CDR3 DNA sequence: TGTGCCAGCAGCGGGGGACAGGGCTATGGCTACACCTTC.

V and J are TRBV19 and TRBJ1-1; the D is unclear. V was clipped by 7 bases and J by 0 bases, with 6 bases between them. Per the germline V gene, CDR1 is LNHDA and CDR2 is SQIVND (reference sequence). The CDR3 has 12 amino acids. In nucleotides, the CDR3 is TGTGCCAGTAATGACCTGAACACTGAAGCTTTCTTT. Its protein is CASNDLNTEAFF.

This sequence joins TRBV6-5 and TRBJ1-1; D is unclear. The CDR3 loop spans 16 amino acids. V lost 2 bases and J lost 0, with 13 bases in between. Germline-derived CDR1 and CDR2 are MNHEY and SVGAGI. CDR3 region: CASSYAAGSLNTEAFF. CDR3 sequence (DNA): TGTGCCAGCAGTTACGCGGCCGGGTCCTTGAACACTGAAGCTTTCTTT.

The chain combines TRBV30 with TRBJ1-1; D gene unclear. Germline values: CDR1 GTSNPN, CDR2 SVGIG (reference sequence). The V gene lost 0 bases and the J gene lost 1 base, with 12 bases spanning the gap. The CDR3 consists of 15 residues. CDR3 coding DNA: TGTGCCTGGAGTGTACAGCAGGTGAAGAACACTGAAGCTTTCTTT. Translated, it gives CAWSVQQVKNTEAFF.

The chain recombines TRBV19 with TRBJ2-3; D gene unclear. Trimming stripped 3 bases from V and 0 bases from J, with 16 bases between. There are 17 residues in the CDR3. The germline gives CDR1 LNHDA, CDR2 SQIVND (reference sequence). The CDR3 sequence is CASSIDGRHLSTDTQYF. DNA of the CDR3: TGTGCCAGTAGTATTGATGGCAGGCACCTTAGCACAGATACGCAGTATTTT. The full variable domain, in which reference TRBV19 and TRBJ2-3 provide the parts outside the CDR3, is DGGITQSPKYLFRKEGQNVTLSCEQNLNHDAMYWYRQDPGQGLRLIYYSQIVNDFQKGDIAEGYSVSREKKESFPLTVTSAQKNPTAFYLCASSIDGRHLSTDTQYFGPGTRLTVL.

The chain is built from TRBV7-8 and TRBJ1-1; 7 bases line up with TRBD1. The J segment lost 3 bases and the V segment lost 1 base, leaving 5 bases of the junction unmatched. This CDR3 comprises 15 residues. Germline CDR1 is SGHVS and CDR2 is FQNEAQ. CDR3 bases: TGTGCCAGCAGCTTAGAGTTCACAGGGGACACTGAAGCTTTCTTT. Its translation is CASSLEFTGDTEAFF. The full variable domain, completed using reference TRBV7-8 and TRBJ1-1, is GAGVSQSPRYKVAKRGQDVALRCDPISGHVSLFWYQQALGQGPEFLTYFQNEAQLDKSGLPSDRFFAERPEGSVSTLKIQRTQQEDSAVYLCASSLEFTGDTEAFFGQGTRLTVV.

This clone was seen more than once but under ten times. The V call is TRBV28, the J call TRBJ1-2; D is perhaps TRBD1 (5 bases). The CDR3 extends over 13 amino acids. Germline CDR1 reads MDHEN; CDR2 reads SYDVKM. Trimming cost V 6 bases and J 4 bases, with 12 bases left between them. CDR3: CASRRDSFYGYTF. The CDR3 region has the DNA TGTGCCAGCAGGCGGGACTCCTTCTATGGCTACACCTTC.

The chain is built from TRBV5-4 and TRBJ1-3; D not resolved. In germline, CDR1 is SGHNT, CDR2 YYREEE (reference sequence). The CDR3 length is 14 residues. Trimming shortened V by 4 bases and J by 4 bases, and 12 bases separated the two germline ends. The CDR3 spells CASSPGPEGNTIYF. The DNA for the CDR3 is TGTGCCAGCAGCCCCGGCCCAGAAGGAAACACCATATATTTT.

This clone turned up a few times. In DNA, the CDR3 is TGTGCCACCGGTGACGGGTCCTACGAGCAGTACTTC. It specifies CATGDGSYEQYF. The V gene is TRBV7-9, the J gene TRBJ2-7, with D hard to call. Germline loops: CDR1 SEHNR, CDR2 FQNEAQ (reference sequence). The ends were cut back, 10 bases at V and 1 base at J, with 11 bases in the middle. The CDR3 runs to 12 residues. The full variable domain, completed using reference TRBV7-9 and TRBJ2-7, is DTGVSQNPRHKITKRGQNVTFRCDPISEHNRLYWYRQTLGQGPEFLTYFQNEAQLEKSRLLSDRFSAERPKGSFSTLEIQRTEQGDSAMYLCATGDGSYEQYFGPGTRLTVT.

The chain combines TRBV28 with TRBJ1-5; unclear D gene. Germline V gives CDR1 MDHEN, CDR2 SYDVKM. The germline V and J ends were trimmed by 5 bases and 1 base, with 9 bases remaining between them. The CDR3 extends over 14 amino acids. The CDR3 here is CASSPSWSNQPQHF. The CDR3 nucleotides read TGTGCCAGCAGTCCCTCCTGGAGCAATCAGCCCCAGCATTTT.

This chain connects TRBV30 to TRBJ1-1; D is undetermined. V was pared by 4 bases and J by 6 bases, with 12 bases between. The length of the CDR3 is 12 residues. Germline V gene lookup returns CDR1 GTSNPN and CDR2 SVGIG (reference sequence). This CDR3 reads CAWTPLYSEAFF. As DNA, the CDR3 is TGTGCCTGGACACCCCTCTATTCTGAAGCTTTCTTT.

The J gene is TRBJ1-1, the V gene TRBV27; 8 bases fit TRBD1. The CDR3 has 14 residues. The trim removed 7 bases at V and 1 base at J, leaving 5 bases unmatched. Germline CDR1 and CDR2: MNHEY and SMNVEV (reference sequence). Here the CDR3 reads CASNYRGRNTEAFF. The CDR3 bases are TGTGCCAGCAATTACAGGGGGAGGAACACTGAAGCTTTCTTT.

The chain combines TRBV30 with TRBJ2-3; TRBD1 aligns across 8 bases. V gave up 7 bases and J gave up 2 bases; unmatched junction bases: 8. Germline CDR1 and CDR2: GTSNPN and SVGIG (reference sequence). The CDR3 has 14 amino acids. The CDR3: CASTGTGLTDTQYF. As DNA, the CDR3 is TGTGCCTCAACCGGGACAGGCCTCACAGATACGCAGTATTTT.

V and J are TRBV7-9 and TRBJ2-3, with 7 bases that match TRBD2. Per the germline V gene, CDR1 is SEHNR and CDR2 is FQNEAQ (reference sequence). The CDR3 totals 16 residues. Trimming removed 4 bases from V and 2 bases from J; junction bases left unmatched: 9. The CDR3 is CASSSILAEITDTQYF. In nucleotides, the CDR3 is TGTGCCAGCAGCTCGATCCTAGCGGAGATCACAGATACGCAGTATTTT.

The chain is built from TRBV11-2 and TRBJ1-1, with D tentatively TRBD1 (5 bases). The germline CDR1 and CDR2 sequences are SGHAT and FQNNGV. The CDR3 is made up of 14 amino acids. Trimming left V 3 bases short and J 4 bases short, with 12 bases between. CDR3 in amino acids: CASSLADRTTEAFF. CDR3 bases: TGTGCCAGCAGCTTGGCTGACAGAACCACTGAAGCTTTCTTT.

The rearrangement links TRBV7-2 to TRBJ2-3, with no clear D. Trimming shortened V by 1 base and J by 4 bases, and 9 bases separated the two germline ends. This CDR3 has 14 amino acids. Germline CDR1 SGHTA, CDR2 FQGNSA. The CDR3 reads CASSLGSSADTQYF. CDR3 coding DNA: TGTGCCAGCAGCTTAGGATCGTCCGCAGATACGCAGTATTTT. The full variable domain, with the rest looked up from reference TRBV7-2 and TRBJ2-3, is GAGVSQSPSNKVTEKGKDVELRCDPISGHTALYWYRQSLGQGLEFLIYFQGNSAPDKSGLPSDRFSAERTGGSVSTLTIQRTQQEDSAVYLCASSLGSSADTQYFGPGTRLTVL.

The chain uses TRBV10-3 and TRBJ1-4; D might be TRBD1 (5 bases). The CDR3 sequence is 14 residues long. Germline-derived CDR1 and CDR2 are ENHRY and SYGVKD. V lost 4 bases and J 6 bases, leaving 12 bases between the germline ends. The CDR3 loop is CAISGGRDDEKLFF. DNA for the CDR3: TGTGCCATCAGTGGTGGACGGGACGATGAAAAACTGTTTTTT.

This chain joins TRBV10-1 and TRBJ2-7; D might be TRBD1 (6 bases). The CDR3 has 13 residues. V dropped 2 bases and J dropped 6 bases, with 11 bases sitting between them. Germline values: CDR1 WNHNN, CDR2 SYGVQD (reference sequence). CDR3 DNA sequence: TGCGCCAGCAGTGAGACAACAGGGTCCGAGCAGTACGTC. Its protein product is CASSETTGSEQYV.

This chain joins TRBV14 and TRBJ2-7, with 8 positions matching TRBD2. Germline V gene data show CDR1 as SGHDN and CDR2 as FVKESK. The CDR3 sequence is 15 residues long. Trimming at V came to 1 base and at J to 6 bases, leaving 8 bases not matched to a gene. The CDR3 reads CASSQASGGPSEQYF. The CDR3 DNA reads as TGTGCCAGCAGCCAAGCCTCGGGGGGGCCTAGCGAGCAGTACTTC.

The J gene is TRBJ2-5, the V gene TRBV7-2, with 7 positions matching TRBD1. V trimming: 5 bases; J trimming: 5 bases; junction bases outside the gene matches: 8. Germline V gives CDR1 SGHTA, CDR2 FQGNSA. The CDR3 contains 14 residues. CDR3 nucleotide sequence: TGTGCCAGCAGCCCGAACAGGGGCGCGGAGACCCAGTACTTC. This sequence encodes CASSPNRGAETQYF.

The rearrangement joins TRBV6-1 to TRBJ1-1, with 9 bases that match TRBD1. V shed 3 bases, J shed 11 bases, and the junction held 7 bases outside the gene matches. This CDR3 is built from 13 residues. CDR1 MNHNS and CDR2 SASEGT come from the germline V gene. As DNA, the CDR3 is TGTGCCAGCAGTGACCAACAGGGGGCGCGGGCTTTCTTT. Translation: CASSDQQGARAFF.

The CDR3 bases are TGCGCCAGCAGCTTGGAAACAGATACGCAGTATTTT. Translated: CASSLETDTQYF. The chain carries TRBV5-1 and TRBJ2-3, with D unclear. Trimming took 0 bases from V and 3 from J, leaving 2 bases between them. CDR1 and CDR2 from the germline V gene are SGHRS and YFSETQ. This CDR3 comprises 12 residues.

This CDR3 reads CASSDSGSGNTIYF. CDR3 nucleotides: TGTGCCAGCAGCGACAGTGGCTCTGGAAACACCATATATTTT. This chain uses TRBV11-3 with TRBJ1-3; D possibly corresponds to TRBD1 (5 bases). Germline CDR1 reads SGHNT; CDR2 reads YENEEA. Trimming pared 5 bases from V and 0 bases from J, leaving 8 bases between. The CDR3 runs 14 residues.

This rearrangement joins TRBV5-1 to TRBJ1-4; D is ambiguous. The CDR3 length is 15 residues. From germline, CDR1 is SGHRS and CDR2 YFSETQ. V shed 0 bases and J shed 6 bases, with 12 bases lying between them. The CDR3 nucleotides read TGCGCCAGCAGCTTGGGGGAGAGGAATGATGAAAAACTGTTTTTT. This codes for CASSLGERNDEKLFF. Complete variable domain (other parts from reference TRBV5-1 and TRBJ1-4): KAGVTQTPRYLIKTRGQQVTLSCSPISGHRSVSWYQQTPGQGLQFLFEYFSETQRNKGNFPGRFSGRQFSNSRSEMNVSTLELGDSALYLCASSLGERNDEKLFFGSGTQLSVL.

The chain recombines TRBV6-5 with TRBJ2-5; 11 bases line up with TRBD1. V shed 3 bases, J shed 4 bases, and the junction held 1 base outside the gene matches. Germline V CDR1 and CDR2: MNHEY, SVGAGI. CDR3 length: 14 amino acids. The CDR3 DNA reads as TGTGCCAGCAGTTATGGGACAGGGGGAGAGACCCAGTACTTC. Encoded protein: CASSYGTGGETQYF.